This T cell receptor beta chain was recovered during a study of CD8 T cells in ankylosing spondylitis. Study-wide results and caveats: For ankylosing spondylitis blood, a TCR beta motif of 7 or 8 highly homologous variants appeared characteristic. Enrichment of disease-linked clones was reportedly significant in matched ankylosing spondylitis synovial fluid.

In the case of this clonotype: No antigen is known for it.

Molecular-barcoded quantitative 5'-RACE produced these TCR beta libraries. In TCRdb, the 5' RACE reads were re-called with MiXCR into one record per CDR3 protein. The sample consists of under 450,000 distinct CDR3 sequences, under 20% of them appearing once. The CDR3 loop spans 15 amino acids. From germline, CDR1 is DFQATT and CDR2 SNEGSKA (reference sequence). Trimming cost V 6 bases and J 1 base, with 18 bases left between them. Sequencing used blood, either unsorted or a sorted T cell fraction (not recorded which). V and J are TRBV20-1 and TRBJ2-5; D is unresolved. This clonotype was sampled from a male donor with ankylosing spondylitis. The DNA of the CDR3 is TGCAGTGCCATAAATCGTGGGGTACCCCAAGAGACCCAGTACTTC. Protein: CSAINRGVPQETQYF.